The rows below give T cell receptor beta chains drawn from one sample of a study of T cells in Graves' hyperthyroidism and ophthalmopathy. TCRdb re-derived calls from the multiplex PCR reads in MiXCR, one entry per CDR3 protein. Of roughly 500,000 distinct CDR3 sequences detected, about 16% appear once; the ten largest clones hold roughly 29%. What was sequenced was blood. These TCRs come from a woman aged 30 to 39 with Graves' ophthalmopathy. The CDR3 runs from the conserved cysteine through the conserved F or W. The order of the fields is clone size, D gene, J gene, V gene, CDR3 protein, CDR3 DNA. A D gene is named only where the DNA matches it firmly. A row's size may be missing; if present it is once, few, many or a size class.

clone size: many; D gene: TRBD1; J gene: TRBJ1-1; V gene: TRBV5-1; CDR3 protein: CASSPGQGGTEAFF; CDR3 DNA: TGCGCCAGCAGCCCGGGACAGGGCGGCACTGAAGCTTTCTTT
clone size: many; D gene: TRBD2; J gene: TRBJ2-7; V gene: TRBV7-2; CDR3 protein: CASSSISGGQYEQYF; CDR3 DNA: TGTGCCAGCAGCTCGATTAGCGGGGGTCAATACGAGCAGTACTTC
clone size: few; D gene: .; J gene: TRBJ1-6; V gene: TRBV12-3/TRBV12-4; CDR3 protein: CASSASGPRDSPLHF; CDR3 DNA: TGTGCCAGCAGTGCATCCGGGCCAAGGGATTCACCCCTCCACTTT
clone size: few; D gene: .; J gene: TRBJ1-4; V gene: TRBV20-1; CDR3 protein: CSARAGAHNEKLFF; CDR3 DNA: TGCAGTGCTAGGGCGGGAGCCCATAATGAAAAACTGTTTTTT
clone size: many; D gene: TRBD2; J gene: TRBJ2-7; V gene: TRBV5-1; CDR3 protein: CASSWSGSGWHEQYF; CDR3 DNA: TGCGCCAGCAGCTGGAGCGGGAGTGGTTGGCACGAGCAGTACTTC
clone size: .; D gene: TRBD2; J gene: TRBJ2-1; V gene: TRBV15; CDR3 protein: CATSREILAGYNEQFF; CDR3 DNA: TGTGCCACCAGCAGAGAAATTCTAGCGGGCTACAATGAGCAGTTCTTC
clone size: few; D gene: .; J gene: TRBJ2-7; V gene: TRBV18; CDR3 protein: CASSLVRDPSYEQYF; CDR3 DNA: TGTGCCAGCTCACTCGTCCGGGACCCCTCCTACGAGCAGTACTTC
clone size: few; D gene: TRBD2; J gene: TRBJ2-5; V gene: TRBV11-1; CDR3 protein: CASSYSGRAETQYF; CDR3 DNA: TGTGCCAGCAGCTATAGCGGGAGGGCGGAGACCCAGTACTTC
clone size: many; D gene: TRBD2; J gene: TRBJ2-5; V gene: TRBV13; CDR3 protein: CASSPPSGRETQYF; CDR3 DNA: TGTGCCAGCAGCCCCCCCAGCGGGAGAGAGACCCAGTACTTC
clone size: few; D gene: TRBD1; J gene: TRBJ2-7; V gene: TRBV5-6; CDR3 protein: CASSLEAGGWYEQYF; CDR3 DNA: TGTGCCAGCAGCTTGGAGGCAGGGGGCTGGTACGAGCAGTACTTC
clone size: few; D gene: .; J gene: TRBJ2-1; V gene: TRBV7-2; CDR3 protein: CASSLVRSPGEQFF; CDR3 DNA: TGTGCCAGCAGCTTGGTTCGATCCCCGGGAGAGCAGTTCTTC
clone size: many; D gene: TRBD2; J gene: TRBJ2-5; V gene: TRBV20-1; CDR3 protein: CSLLAGVNPETQYF; CDR3 DNA: TGCAGTTTACTAGCGGGAGTAAACCCAGAGACCCAGTACTTC
clone size: many; D gene: .; J gene: TRBJ1-5; V gene: TRBV5-6; CDR3 protein: CASSLGGSVYGNQPQHF; CDR3 DNA: TGTGCCAGCAGCTTGGGGGGAAGTGTGTACGGCAATCAGCCCCAGCATTTT
clone size: few; D gene: TRBD2; J gene: TRBJ2-1; V gene: TRBV29-1; CDR3 protein: CSVEEPLAGVNEQFF; CDR3 DNA: TGCAGCGTTGAAGAACCACTAGCGGGAGTAAATGAGCAGTTCTTC